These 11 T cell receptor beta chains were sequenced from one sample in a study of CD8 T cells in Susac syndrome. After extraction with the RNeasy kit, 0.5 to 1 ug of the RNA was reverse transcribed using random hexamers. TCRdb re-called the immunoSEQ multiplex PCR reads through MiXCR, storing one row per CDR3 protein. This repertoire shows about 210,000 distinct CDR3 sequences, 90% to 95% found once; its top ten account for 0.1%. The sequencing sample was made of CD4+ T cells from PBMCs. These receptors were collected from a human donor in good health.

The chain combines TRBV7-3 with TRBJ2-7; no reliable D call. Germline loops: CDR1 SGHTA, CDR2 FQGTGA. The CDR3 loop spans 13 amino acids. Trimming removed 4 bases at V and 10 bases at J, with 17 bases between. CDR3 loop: CASSSSPGRRQYF. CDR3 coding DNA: TGTGCCAGCAGCTCCTCGCCCGGACGGAGACAGTACTTC.

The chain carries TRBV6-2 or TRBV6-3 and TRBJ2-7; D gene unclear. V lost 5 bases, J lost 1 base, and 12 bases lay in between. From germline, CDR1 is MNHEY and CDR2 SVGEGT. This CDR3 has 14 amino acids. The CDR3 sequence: CASSGSEGSYEQYV. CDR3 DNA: TGTGCCAGCAGTGGGTCGGAAGGTTCCTACGAGCAGTACGTC.

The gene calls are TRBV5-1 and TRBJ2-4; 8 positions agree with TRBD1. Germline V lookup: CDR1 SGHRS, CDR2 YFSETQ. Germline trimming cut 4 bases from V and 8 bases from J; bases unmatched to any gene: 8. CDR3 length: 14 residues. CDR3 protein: CASSAGQGWDIQYF. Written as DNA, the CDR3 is TGCGCCAGCAGCGCCGGACAGGGTTGGGACATTCAGTACTTC.

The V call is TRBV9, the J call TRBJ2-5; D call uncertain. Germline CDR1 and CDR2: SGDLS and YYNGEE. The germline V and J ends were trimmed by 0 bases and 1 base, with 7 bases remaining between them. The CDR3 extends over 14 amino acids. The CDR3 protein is CASSVDRVQETQYF. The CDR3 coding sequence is TGTGCCAGCAGCGTAGATAGAGTCCAAGAGACCCAGTACTTC. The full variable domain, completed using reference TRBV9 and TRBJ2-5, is DSGVTQTPKHLITATGQRVTLRCSPRSGDLSVYWYQQSLDQGLQFLIQYYNGEERAKGNILERFSAQQFPDLHSELNLSSLELGDSALYFCASSVDRVQETQYFGPGTRLLVL.

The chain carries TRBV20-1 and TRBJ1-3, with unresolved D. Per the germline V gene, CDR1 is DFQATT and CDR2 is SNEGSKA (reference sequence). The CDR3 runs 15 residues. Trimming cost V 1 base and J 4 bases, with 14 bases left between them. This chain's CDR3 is CSARAPGFPGNTIYF. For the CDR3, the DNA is TGCAGTGCTAGAGCTCCGGGGTTCCCGGGAAACACCATATATTTT.

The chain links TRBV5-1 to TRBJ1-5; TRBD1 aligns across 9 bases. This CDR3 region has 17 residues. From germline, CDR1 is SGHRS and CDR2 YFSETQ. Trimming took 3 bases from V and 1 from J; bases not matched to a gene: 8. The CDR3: CASSWEGQGTSNQPQHF. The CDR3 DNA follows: TGCGCCAGCAGCTGGGAGGGACAGGGAACGAGCAATCAGCCCCAGCATTTT. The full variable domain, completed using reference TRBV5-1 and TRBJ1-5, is KAGVTQTPRYLIKTRGQQVTLSCSPISGHRSVSWYQQTPGQGLQFLFEYFSETQRNKGNFPGRFSGRQFSNSRSEMNVSTLELGDSALYLCASSWEGQGTSNQPQHFGDGTRLSIL.

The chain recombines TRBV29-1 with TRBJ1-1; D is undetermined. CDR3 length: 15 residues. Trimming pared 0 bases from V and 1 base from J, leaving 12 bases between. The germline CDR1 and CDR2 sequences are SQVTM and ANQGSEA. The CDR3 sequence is CSVEEGFPTNTEAFF. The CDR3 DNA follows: TGCAGCGTTGAAGAGGGCTTTCCTACGAACACTGAAGCTTTCTTT.

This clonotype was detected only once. Here the CDR3 reads CASSVPGTGKFF. The CDR3 nucleotides are TGTGCCAGCAGTGTCCCCGGGACAGGGAAGTTCTTC. The chain is built from TRBV6-6 and TRBJ2-1; the match to TRBD1 covers 9 bases. The V and J ends lost 5 bases and 14 bases, in that order; junction bases with no gene match: 7. CDR3 length: 12 residues. The germline gives CDR1 MNHNY, CDR2 SVGAGI (reference sequence).

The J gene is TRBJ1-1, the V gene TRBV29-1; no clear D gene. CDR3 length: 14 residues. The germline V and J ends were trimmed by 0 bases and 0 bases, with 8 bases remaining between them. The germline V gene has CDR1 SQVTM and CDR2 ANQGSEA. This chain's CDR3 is CSVEEQLMNTEAFF. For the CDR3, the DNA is TGCAGCGTTGAAGAACAGCTCATGAACACTGAAGCTTTCTTT.

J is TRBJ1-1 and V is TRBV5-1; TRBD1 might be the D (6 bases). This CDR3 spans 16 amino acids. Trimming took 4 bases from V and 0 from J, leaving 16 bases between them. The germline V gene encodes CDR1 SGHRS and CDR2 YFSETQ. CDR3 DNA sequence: TGCGCCAGCAGCCCCCGGGGGGGCGCCTTGAACACTGAAGCTTTCTTT. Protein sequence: CASSPRGGALNTEAFF. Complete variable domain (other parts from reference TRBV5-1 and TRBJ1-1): KAGVTQTPRYLIKTRGQQVTLSCSPISGHRSVSWYQQTPGQGLQFLFEYFSETQRNKGNFPGRFSGRQFSNSRSEMNVSTLELGDSALYLCASSPRGGALNTEAFFGQGTRLTVV.

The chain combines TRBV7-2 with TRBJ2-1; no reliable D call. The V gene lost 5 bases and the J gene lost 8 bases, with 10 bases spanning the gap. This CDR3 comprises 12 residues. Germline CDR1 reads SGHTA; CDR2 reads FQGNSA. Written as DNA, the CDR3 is TGTGCCAGCAGCCCGGCGGAGTATGAGCAGTTCTTC. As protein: CASSPAEYEQFF. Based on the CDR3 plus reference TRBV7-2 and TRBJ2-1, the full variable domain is GAGVSQSPSNKVTEKGKDVELRCDPISGHTALYWYRQSLGQGLEFLIYFQGNSAPDKSGLPSDRFSAERTGGSVSTLTIQRTQQEDSAVYLCASSPAEYEQFFGPGTRLTVL.